This TCR beta chain was sequenced during a study of CD8 T cells in ankylosing spondylitis. General study findings and limits: What appeared characteristic of ankylosing spondylitis blood was a TCR beta motif of eight highly homologous variants.

TCRdb recomputed calls from the 5' RACE reads with MiXCR, one row per CDR3 protein. The table lists roughly 370,000 distinct CDR3 sequences, 20% to 25% of them singletons. This clonotype turned up a few times. Its specificity is unknown. Germline-derived CDR1 and CDR2 are ENHRY and SYGVKD. CDR3 length equals 14 residues. Trimming took off 10 bases at V and 5 bases at J, with 19 bases between the two ends. The genes are TRBV10-3 and TRBJ2-3; D possibly uses TRBD1 or TRBD2 (6 bases each). This clonotype was obtained from a male donor with ankylosing spondylitis. The sample consisted of blood, either unsorted or a sorted T cell fraction (not recorded which). CDR3 sequence: CATMTGLEGDTQYF. The CDR3 bases are TGTGCCACCATGACAGGTTTGGAGGGAGATACGCAGTATTTT.